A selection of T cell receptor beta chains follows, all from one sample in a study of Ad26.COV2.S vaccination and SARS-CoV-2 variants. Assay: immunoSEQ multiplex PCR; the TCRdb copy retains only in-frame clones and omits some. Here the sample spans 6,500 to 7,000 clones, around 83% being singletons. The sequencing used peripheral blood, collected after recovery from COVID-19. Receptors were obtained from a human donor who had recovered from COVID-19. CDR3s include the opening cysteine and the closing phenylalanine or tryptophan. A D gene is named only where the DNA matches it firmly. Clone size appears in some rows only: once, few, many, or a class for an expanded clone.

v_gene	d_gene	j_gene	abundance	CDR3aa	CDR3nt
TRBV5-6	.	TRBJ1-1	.	CASSWSGTPNTEAFF	TGTGCCAGCAGCTGGTCCGGGACACCGAACACTGAAGCTTTCTTT
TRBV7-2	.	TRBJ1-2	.	CASSSAHGRNNYGYTF	TGTGCCAGCAGCTCAGCGCATGGGCGCAACAACTATGGCTACACCTTC
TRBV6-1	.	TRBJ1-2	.	CASSDQGGGVDGYTF	TGTGCCAGCAGTGATCAAGGTGGTGGTGTCGATGGCTACACCTTC
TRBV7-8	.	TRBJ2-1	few	CASSQQGYNEQFF	TGTGCCAGCAGCCAACAGGGTTACAATGAGCAGTTCTTC
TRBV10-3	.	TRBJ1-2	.	CAISESSGYGYTF	TGTGCCATCAGTGAGTCGAGCGGCTATGGCTACACCTTC
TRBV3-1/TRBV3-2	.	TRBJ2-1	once	CASSPWGSLEQFF	TGTGCCAGCAGCCCCTGGGGGAGTCTTGAGCAGTTCTTC
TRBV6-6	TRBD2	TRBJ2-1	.	CASSYLASGGANEQFF	TGTGCCAGCAGTTACCTAGCTAGCGGGGGGGCGAATGAGCAGTTCTTC
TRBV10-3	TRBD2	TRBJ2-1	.	CAIREGGVAGVRNEQFF	TGTGCCATCAGGGAGGGGGGTGTAGCGGGGGTTCGGAATGAGCAGTTCTTC
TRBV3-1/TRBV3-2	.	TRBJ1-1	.	CASSQVQGRAEAFF	TGTGCCAGCAGCCAAGTGCAGGGGCGGGCTGAAGCTTTCTTT
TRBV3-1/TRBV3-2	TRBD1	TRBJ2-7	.	CASSLFGTGNYEQYF	TGTGCCAGCAGCCTATTTGGGACAGGCAACTACGAGCAGTACTTC
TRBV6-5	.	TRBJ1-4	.	CASSLGRGNEKLFF	TGTGCCAGCAGTTTAGGCCGGGGGAATGAAAAACTGTTTTTT
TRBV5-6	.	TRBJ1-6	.	CASSSGVDNSPLHF	TGTGCCAGCAGCTCCGGCGTCGATAATTCACCCCTCCACTTT
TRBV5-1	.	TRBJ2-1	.	CASSLASTGFNEQFF	TGCGCCAGCAGCTTGGCGAGTACTGGCTTCAATGAGCAGTTCTTC
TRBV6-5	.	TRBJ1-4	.	CASSLRTAGNEKLFF	TGTGCCAGCAGTCTCAGGACAGCCGGTAATGAAAAACTGTTTTTT
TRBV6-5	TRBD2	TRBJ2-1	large	CASSYGGVGEQFF	TGTGCCAGCAGTTACGGGGGGGTCGGCGAGCAGTTCTTC
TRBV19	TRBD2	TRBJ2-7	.	CASSTSGWLEQYF	TGTGCCAGTAGTACTAGCGGGTGGCTCGAGCAGTACTTC
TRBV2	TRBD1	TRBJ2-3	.	CASSEDRQGGTDTQYF	TGTGCCAGCAGTGAAGACCGACAGGGTGGCACAGATACGCAGTATTTT
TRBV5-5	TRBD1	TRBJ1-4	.	CASSRGTAGKLFF	TGTGCCAGCAGCCGAGGGACAGCAGGAAAACTGTTTTTT
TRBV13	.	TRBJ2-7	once	CASSLDRAYEQYF	TGTGCCAGCAGCTTAGACAGGGCCTACGAGCAGTACTTC
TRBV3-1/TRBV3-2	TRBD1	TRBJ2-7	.	CASSQDKSGRQGLYEQYF	TGTGCCAGCAGCCAAGACAAATCCGGTAGACAGGGTCTCTACGAGCAGTACTTC
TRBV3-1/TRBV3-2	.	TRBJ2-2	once	CASSQLEAITGELFF	TGTGCCAGCAGCCAGCTAGAGGCCATAACCGGGGAGCTGTTTTTT
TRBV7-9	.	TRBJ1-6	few	CASRLDPHNSPLHF	TGTGCCAGCAGATTGGACCCGCATAATTCACCCCTCCACTTT
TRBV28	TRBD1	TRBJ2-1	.	CASSQDRGLYNEQFF	TGTGCCAGCAGCCAGGACAGGGGCCTCTACAATGAGCAGTTCTTC
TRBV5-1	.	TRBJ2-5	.	CASSAGQLFETQYF	TGCGCCAGCAGTGCGGGACAGCTCTTTGAGACCCAGTACTTC
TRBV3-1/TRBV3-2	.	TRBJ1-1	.	CASRGGVEAFF	TGTGCCAGCAGGGGAGGGGTTGAAGCTTTCTTT
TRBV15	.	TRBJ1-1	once	CATSTVANTEAFF	TGTGCCACCAGTACGGTTGCGAACACTGAAGCTTTCTTT
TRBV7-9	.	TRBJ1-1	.	CASSLGGMNTEAFF	TGTGCCAGCAGCTTAGGGGGGATGAACACTGAAGCTTTCTTT
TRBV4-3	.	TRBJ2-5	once	CASSQDRGGVETQYF	TGCGCCAGCAGCCAAGATAGGGGGGGGGTCGAGACCCAGTACTTC
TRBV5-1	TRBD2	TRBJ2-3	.	CASSPAGLAGASDTQYF	TGCGCCAGCAGCCCCGCGGGACTAGCGGGAGCATCGGATACGCAGTATTTT
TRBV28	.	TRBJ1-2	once	CASKQGTDYGYTF	TGTGCCAGCAAGCAGGGAACTGACTATGGCTACACCTTC
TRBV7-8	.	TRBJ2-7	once	CASSLRASGYEQYF	TGTGCCAGCAGCTTACGGGCTTCCGGATACGAGCAGTACTTC
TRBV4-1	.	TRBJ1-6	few	CASSQDWGVGSPLHF	TGCGCCAGCAGCCAAGATTGGGGGGTCGGGTCACCCCTCCACTTT
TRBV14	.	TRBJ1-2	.	CASSPEGRLAAYTF	TGTGCCAGCAGCCCGGAGGGCAGGCTTGCTGCCTACACCTTC
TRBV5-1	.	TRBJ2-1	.	CASSPDSFTYNEQFF	TGCGCCAGCAGCCCGGACAGTTTCACCTACAATGAGCAGTTCTTC
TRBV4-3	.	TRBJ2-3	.	CASSQEWAGTDTQYF	TGCGCCAGCAGCCAAGAATGGGCGGGCACAGATACGCAGTATTTT
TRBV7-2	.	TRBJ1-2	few	CASSTPGAFWGYTF	TGTGCCAGCAGCACACCGGGGGCGTTTTGGGGCTACACCTTC
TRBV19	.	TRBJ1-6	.	CASSISGSPLHF	TGTGCCAGTAGTATCTCTGGTTCACCCCTCCACTTT
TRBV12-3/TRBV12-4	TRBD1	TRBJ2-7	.	CASTRDSYYEQYF	TGTGCCAGTACCCGGGACAGCTACTACGAGCAGTACTTC
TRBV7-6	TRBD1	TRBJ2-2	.	CASSPSRQGNTGELFF	TGTGCCAGCAGCCCCTCTAGACAGGGAAACACCGGGGAGCTGTTTTTT
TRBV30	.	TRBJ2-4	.	CAWSDGSGDIQYF	TGTGCCTGGAGTGACGGGAGTGGCGACATTCAGTACTTC
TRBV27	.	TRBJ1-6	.	CASTKWGGNSPLHF	TGTGCCAGCACCAAGTGGGGGGGTAATTCACCCCTCCACTTT
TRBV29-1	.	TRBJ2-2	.	CSVASGHTGELFF	TGCAGCGTTGCGTCCGGACACACCGGGGAGCTGTTTTTT
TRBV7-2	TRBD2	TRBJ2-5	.	CASSLDERGTQETQYF	TGTGCCAGCAGCTTAGATGAGCGGGGGACCCAAGAGACCCAGTACTTC
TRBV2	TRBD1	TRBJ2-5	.	CASRGQGTMRIETQYF	TGTGCCAGCAGGGGACAGGGTACTATGCGCATAGAGACCCAGTACTTC
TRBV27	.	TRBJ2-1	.	CASSLSSPRQGDEQFF	TGTGCCAGCAGTTTATCATCCCCTAGGCAGGGCGATGAGCAGTTCTTC
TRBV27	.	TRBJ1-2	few	CASSLSTGYGYTF	TGTGCCAGCAGTTTATCGACAGGCTATGGCTACACCTTC
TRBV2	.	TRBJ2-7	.	CASSERDEQYF	TGTGCCAGCAGTGAACGGGACGAGCAGTACTTC
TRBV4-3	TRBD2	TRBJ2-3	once	CASGFQTGGKADTQYF	TGCGCCAGCGGGTTTCAGACGGGAGGAAAGGCAGATACGCAGTATTTT
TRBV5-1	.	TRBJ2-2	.	CASSLSEGISGELFF	TGCGCCAGCAGCTTGAGTGAAGGGATCTCCGGGGAGCTGTTTTTT
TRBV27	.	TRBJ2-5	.	CASSFSIGGETQYF	TGTGCCAGCAGTTTTAGTATAGGAGGCGAGACCCAGTACTTC
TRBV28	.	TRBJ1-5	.	CASSTLERVKLNQPQHF	TGTGCCAGCAGTACCCTCGAAAGGGTGAAACTCAATCAGCCCCAGCATTTT
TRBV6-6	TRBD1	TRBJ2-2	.	CASSYGTVNTGELFF	TGTGCCAGCAGTTATGGGACAGTTAACACCGGGGAGCTGTTTTTT
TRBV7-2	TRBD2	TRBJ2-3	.	CASSQGESGRTTDTQYF	TGTGCCAGCAGCCAGGGCGAAAGCGGGAGGACCACAGATACGCAGTATTTT
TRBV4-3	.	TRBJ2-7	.	CASSPFRGYEQYF	TGCGCCAGCAGCCCATTCAGGGGTTACGAGCAGTACTTC
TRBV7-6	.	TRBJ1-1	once	CASSPLGGTNTEAFF	TGTGCCAGCAGCCCCCTCGGAGGAACGAACACTGAAGCTTTCTTT
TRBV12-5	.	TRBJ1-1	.	CASGYPPMNTEAFF	TGTGCTAGTGGTTACCCCCCCATGAACACTGAAGCTTTCTTT
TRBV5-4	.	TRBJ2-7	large	CASSFALDSDYEQYF	TGTGCCAGCAGCTTCGCCCTGGACTCGGACTACGAGCAGTACTTC
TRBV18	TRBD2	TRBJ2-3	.	CASSPSLAGRGGDTQYF	TGTGCCAGCTCACCATCCTTAGCGGGAAGGGGCGGAGATACGCAGTATTTT
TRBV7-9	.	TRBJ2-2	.	CASSLAHPNTGELFF	TGTGCCAGCAGCCTAGCCCATCCTAACACCGGGGAGCTGTTTTTT
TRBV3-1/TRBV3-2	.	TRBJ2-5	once	CASSPWTQEETQYF	TGTGCCAGCAGCCCCTGGACCCAAGAAGAGACCCAGTACTTC